The T cell receptor (beta chain) described here comes from a study of blood T cell repertoires in COVID-19. Study in general: T cells, B-cell-depleted T cells, or PBMCs supplied cDNA or gDNA.

The V gene's germline CDR1 is LNHDA and CDR2 SQIVND (reference sequence). Trimming at V came to 4 bases and at J to 7 bases, leaving 8 bases not matched to a gene. The CDR3 is 16 residues long. Original analysis: Reference gene primer amplification gave nucleated cell count estimates. TCRdb keeps only in-frame clones here, not all; method: immunoSEQ multiplex PCR. Clonal size and the V and J genes are those of that table, whereas D and trimming came from the DNA. The table shows approximately 90,000 clones, with approximately 75% occurring only once. The receptor comes from a woman older than 75 with acute or convalescent COVID-19. This sequence joins TRBV19 and TRBJ1-6; 9 bases map to TRBD1. Sequences were obtained from peripheral blood. The CDR3 here is CASSTWDRVLNSPLHF. The CDR3, as DNA: TGTGCCAGTAGTACCTGGGACAGGGTGTTGAATTCACCCCTCCACTTT. Supplemented by reference TRBV19 and TRBJ1-6, the full variable domain reads DGGITQSPKYLFRKEGQNVTLSCEQNLNHDAMYWYRQDPGQGLRLIYYSQIVNDFQKGDIAEGYSVSREKKESFPLTVTSAQKNPTAFYLCASSTWDRVLNSPLHFGNGTRLTVT.